This T cell receptor (beta chain) appears in the sequencing data of a study of STAT3 mutations in large granular lymphocyte leukemia. Of note for this clone: The target antigen is unknown.

The CDR3 is 13 amino acids. The germline V gene encodes CDR1 MGHDK and CDR2 SYGVNS. Trimming left V 5 bases short and J 6 bases short, with 13 bases between. Clones were sequenced by immunoSEQ multiplex PCR, and TCRdb holds only the in-frame ones, with some missing. The sample lists tens of thousands of clones; over 90% were seen once. The study's findings and limits: Every T-LGLL patient had at least one immunodominant TCRbeta clonotype. Suggested: STAT3 mutation was not the ancestral event for these clonal expansions.

V is TRBV25-1 and J is TRBJ1-1; D perhaps matches TRBD1 (5 bases). The sample taken for sequencing was peripheral blood mononuclear cells. This TCR came from a man aged 40-55 years with T-cell large granular lymphocyte leukemia. Some clones in this sample may be carry-over from other donors' samples. The CDR3 region has the DNA TGTGCCAGCAGTAAGGGGCGCACGTCTGAAGCTTTCTTT. As protein: CASSKGRTSEAFF.